This T cell receptor beta chain was found in a study of CD8+ T cells in alopecia areata. Study-level findings and limits: Resident alphabeta T cells of normal skin are also sequenced in scalp samples. Across lesional scalp, and particularly alopecia totalis/universalis, clonality surpassed that of normal scalp.

The sorting of PBMCs gave CD4+ and CD8+ T cells. Germline V gives CDR1 SEHNR, CDR2 FQNEAQ (reference sequence). This CDR3 comprises 16 residues. TCR sequencing used cDNA made by reverse transcription of extracted RNA. Generated by immunoSEQ multiplex PCR, the TCRdb table keeps only in-frame clones and is missing some. Of some 120,000 clones listed, approximately 47% are singletons. This clone has a handful of counts. What it binds is unknown. Sequence at one end of the junction differs from germline and may be a read error. V and J are TRBV7-9 and TRBJ2-5; the D gene is possibly TRBD1 (8 bases). Source material: NKG2D-low CD8+ T cells sorted from blood. The receptor comes from a human donor with alopecia areata. The CDR3 sequence: CASSLAPDREGETQYF. The CDR3 bases are TGTGCCAGCAGCCTAGCCCCGGACAGGGAGGGAGAGACCCAGTACTTC.